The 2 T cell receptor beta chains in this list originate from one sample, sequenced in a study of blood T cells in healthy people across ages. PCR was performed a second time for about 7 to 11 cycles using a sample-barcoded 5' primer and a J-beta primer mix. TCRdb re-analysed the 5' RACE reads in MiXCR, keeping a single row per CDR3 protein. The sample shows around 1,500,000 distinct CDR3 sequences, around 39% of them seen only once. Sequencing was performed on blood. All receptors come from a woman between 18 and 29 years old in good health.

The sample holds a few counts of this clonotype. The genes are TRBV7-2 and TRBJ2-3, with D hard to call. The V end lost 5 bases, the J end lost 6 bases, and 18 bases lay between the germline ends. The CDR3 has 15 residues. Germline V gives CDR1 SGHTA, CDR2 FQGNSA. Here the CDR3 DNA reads TGTGCCAGCAGCACCGACCTGGGATTACCCGATACGCAGTATTTT. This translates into CASSTDLGLPDTQYF. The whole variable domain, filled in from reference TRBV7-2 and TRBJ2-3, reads GAGVSQSPSNKVTEKGKDVELRCDPISGHTALYWYRQSLGQGLEFLIYFQGNSAPDKSGLPSDRFSAERTGGSVSTLTIQRTQQEDSAVYLCASSTDLGLPDTQYFGPGTRLTVL.

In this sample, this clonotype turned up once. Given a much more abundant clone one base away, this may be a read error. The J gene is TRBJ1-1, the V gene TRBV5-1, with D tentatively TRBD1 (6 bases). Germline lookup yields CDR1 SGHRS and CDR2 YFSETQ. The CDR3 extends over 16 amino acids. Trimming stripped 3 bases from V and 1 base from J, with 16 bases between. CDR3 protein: CASSYGAGTSNTEAFF. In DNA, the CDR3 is TGCGCCAGCAGCTATGGAGCCGGGACATCGAACACTGAAGCTTTCTTT.